This note documents a single T cell receptor (beta chain) sequence. The specificity of this receptor is unknown. No base qualities exist here, and no much larger clone lies one base off it. The entry originates in a study of control samples from healthy donors and cancer patients (dated by TCRdb to 2018 to 2020). From its cysteine to its phenylalanine, the CDR3 spans 19 amino acids. Just CDR3 DNA is preserved here, 57 bases in frame from base 1. Sequences MNHNS (CDR1) and SASEGT (CDR2) are obtained from the germline V gene. V is trimmed back by 1 base and J by 4 bases, and the junction contains 14 bases that no gene match accounts for. Receptors were amplified or captured by the immunoSEQ multiplex PCR assay. In TCRdb, the immuneACCESS table is reduced to in-frame sequences with V and J assigned. These tables do not hold every clone; where another copy was compared, an unresolved V gene accounts for under half, and the others remain unexplained. This sample is represented by 150,000 to 180,000 clones; about 94% of them were singletons. The top ten constitute around 5.4% of the sample.

The chain was built from TRBV6-1 and TRBJ1-5; the central 9 bases match TRBD1. The TCR was taken from a man aged 40-49 years in good health. What was sequenced was blood. For the CDR3, the sequence is CASSEGPGQGAWGNQPQHF. The bases are TGTGCCAGCAGTGAAGGGCCGGGACAGGGAGCGTGGGGAAATCAGCCCCAGCATTTT.